This is a list of T cell receptor beta chains from one sample in a study of T cell repertoires in ileal Crohn's disease. TCRdb's table, derived via immunoSEQ multiplex PCR, lists solely in-frame clones and lacks some. The sample carries roughly 13,000 clones, 80% to 85% recorded once. Sequenced: ileal tissue. The receptors here all came from an adult with Crohn's disease. Both conserved end residues are part of each CDR3. The D gene is left open where the match is weak. Not all rows give a size; the values are once, few, many and, for expanded clones, a class.

CDR3nt,CDR3aa,v_gene,abundance,j_gene,d_gene
TGTGCCAGCAGCGTCGGGCAGGGGCGGAATTACGAGCAGTACTTC,CASSVGQGRNYEQYF,TRBV9,.,TRBJ2-7,.
TGTGCCAGCAGCCCCGGGACAGGGACACATCAGCCCCAGCATTTT,CASSPGTGTHQPQHF,TRBV11-2,.,TRBJ1-5,TRBD1
TGTGCCAGCAGCTCCTCGACTAGCGGGTCCCCCTACGAGCAGTACTTC,CASSSSTSGSPYEQYF,TRBV7-6,.,TRBJ2-7,TRBD2
TGTGCCAGCAGCCTGGGACAGACAAGCACAGATACGCAGTATTTT,CASSLGQTSTDTQYF,TRBV7-3,.,TRBJ2-3,TRBD1
TGTGCCAGTAGTATAGCTCTAGCGGGGATAGACATTCAGTACTTC,CASSIALAGIDIQYF,TRBV19,.,TRBJ2-4,TRBD2
TGCGCCAGCAGCGACGGACACGTAGCCAAAAACATTCAGTACTTC,CASSDGHVAKNIQYF,TRBV5-1,.,TRBJ2-4,.
TGTGCCAGCAGCGCTTCGACTAGCGGGGGGGCACGATACAATGAGCAGTTCTTC,CASSASTSGGARYNEQFF,TRBV9,once,TRBJ2-1,TRBD2
TGTGCCAGCAGTGGACAGGGTGTCGGGGAGCTGTTTTTT,CASSGQGVGELFF,TRBV25-1,.,TRBJ2-2,TRBD1
TGTGCCAGTAGGACAGGGGGGTCCTACGAGCAGTACTTC,CASRTGGSYEQYF,TRBV27,.,TRBJ2-7,TRBD1
TGCAGCGTTCGAGGGCTGAACCAAGAGACCCAGTACTTC,CSVRGLNQETQYF,TRBV29-1,.,TRBJ2-5,.
TGCAGCGTTGAGACAGGGGGCGGTAACTATGGCTACACCTTC,CSVETGGGNYGYTF,TRBV29-1,.,TRBJ1-2,TRBD1
TGCAGTGCTAGAGCCAGGGATCAGACGATATTC,CSARARDQTIF,TRBV20-1,.,TRBJ2-7,.
TGTGCCAGCAATGACAGGGGGATAGGGAATCAGCCCCAGCATTTT,CASNDRGIGNQPQHF,TRBV6-1,.,TRBJ1-5,TRBD1
TGTGCCAGCAGTTTCGGACAGGGTAGCGACGAGCAGTACTTC,CASSFGQGSDEQYF,TRBV27,.,TRBJ2-7,TRBD1
TGTGCCAGCAGCGACCGGACAGCCCCGGGTACTGAAGCTTTCTTT,CASSDRTAPGTEAFF,TRBV7-3,.,TRBJ1-1,.
TGTGCCAGCAGCTTATCGCGGGGAGAGGGGCAGCCCCAGCATTTT,CASSLSRGEGQPQHF,TRBV7-9,.,TRBJ1-5,.
TGTGCCAGCAGTGATAGACCGGGATCCCCGTACTTC,CASSDRPGSPYF,TRBV25-1,.,TRBJ2-5,.
TGCAGCCCTTGCGCGGACAGGGTGAAATTTTTGTTTTTT,CSPCADRVKFLFF,TRBV29-1,once,TRBJ1-4,TRBD1
TGTGCCAGCAGTCCACATCCGGGACAGGGGGCCGAGACCCAGTACTTC,CASSPHPGQGAETQYF,TRBV2,.,TRBJ2-5,TRBD1
TGTGCCAGCAGTGATGGAGGGGTGGAGACCCAGTACTTC,CASSDGGVETQYF,TRBV2,.,TRBJ2-5,.
TGTGCCAGCAGTGATGGGACAGGGAGAGGTGAGCAGTTCTTC,CASSDGTGRGEQFF,TRBV2,few,TRBJ2-1,TRBD1
TGTGCCAGTAGTCCGAGGGACAGGGGCGGACAGCCCCAGCATTTT,CASSPRDRGGQPQHF,TRBV19,.,TRBJ1-5,TRBD1
TGCGCCAGCAGCCCCGTGATGGAGACAGGGAAAGAGACCCAGTACTTC,CASSPVMETGKETQYF,TRBV5-1,.,TRBJ2-5,TRBD1
TGTGCCAGCAGCCCTACGGACAGGGAGAACTATGGCTACACCTTC,CASSPTDRENYGYTF,TRBV7-9,.,TRBJ1-2,TRBD1
TGTGCCAGCAGAGCCGGGTCCACGAGTTATCAGCCCCAGCATTTT,CASRAGSTSYQPQHF,TRBV6-5,.,TRBJ1-5,.
TGTGCCAGCAGCTCCCGTAGCGGGAGGACGAAAAACATTCAGTACTTC,CASSSRSGRTKNIQYF,TRBV11-1,once,TRBJ2-4,TRBD2
TGTGCGGCGGGGGACTCCTTCTACGAGCAGTACTTC,CAAGDSFYEQYF,TRBV2,.,TRBJ2-7,TRBD2
TGTGCCAGCAGCTTAAGGGACAGGAGTGGCTACACCTTC,CASSLRDRSGYTF,TRBV5-6,.,TRBJ1-2,TRBD1
TGTGCCAGCGGGGAGCGGATGGGCGAGCAGTACTTC,CASGERMGEQYF,TRBV7-2,.,TRBJ2-7,.
TGTGCCATCCAGGGCTACTCGGCTATAGGCTACACCTTC,CAIQGYSAIGYTF,TRBV10-3,once,TRBJ1-2,.
TGCAGCGTTTTCTCCTCTGGAAACACCATATATTTT,CSVFSSGNTIYF,TRBV29-1,.,TRBJ1-3,.
TGTGCCAGCAGTGAAGGGCGGGGCGGGGGGGCCAACGAGCAGTACTTC,CASSEGRGGGANEQYF,TRBV6-1,.,TRBJ2-7,TRBD2
TGTGCCAGCAGCTTAATGGACAGGCATCAGGAGACCCAGTACTTC,CASSLMDRHQETQYF,TRBV11-2,.,TRBJ2-5,TRBD1
TGTGCCAGCAGCAACGCTAGTAGAAGAAACACTGAAGCTTTCTTT,CASSNASRRNTEAFF,TRBV9,.,TRBJ1-1,.
TGCGCCAGCAGCGGAGGACAGGGGGCATTCGGAGGCTACACCTTC,CASSGGQGAFGGYTF,TRBV5-1,.,TRBJ1-2,TRBD1
TGTGCCAGCAGTTTTAGAGCGGGCACAGATACGCAGTATTTT,CASSFRAGTDTQYF,TRBV27,.,TRBJ2-3,.
TGCGCCAGCAGCCAAAGAGAATTGAACACTGAAGCTTTCTTT,CASSQRELNTEAFF,TRBV4-1,.,TRBJ1-1,.
TGTGCCAGCAGGGGGACAGGGCTCCAAGAGACCCAGTACTTC,CASRGTGLQETQYF,TRBV6-1,.,TRBJ2-5,TRBD1
TGTGCCAGCGCTAGACTAGCGGGAGTTGGCTACAATGAGCAGTTCTTC,CASARLAGVGYNEQFF,TRBV14,.,TRBJ2-1,TRBD2
TGCAGCGTTCACAACAGGGGACACAATGAGCAGTTCTTC,CSVHNRGHNEQFF,TRBV29-1,.,TRBJ2-1,TRBD1
TGTGCCAGCAGCTTAACTAACGGGGAGCTGTTTTTT,CASSLTNGELFF,TRBV7-9,.,TRBJ2-2,.
TGTGCCAGCAGTGGACAGGGGCTGAAGACCCAGTACTTC,CASSGQGLKTQYF,TRBV25-1,.,TRBJ2-5,TRBD1
TGTGCCAGCAGCTTTAGACAGCTACATAATTCACCCCTCCACTTT,CASSFRQLHNSPLHF,TRBV5-6,once,TRBJ1-6,.
TGCAGCGTGGCTACAGGGTCGAGGGAACCCCAGCATTTT,CSVATGSREPQHF,TRBV29-1,.,TRBJ1-5,.
TGTGCCTTCTCCCGGGACAGCACCTACGAGCAGTACTTC,CAFSRDSTYEQYF,TRBV10-3,medium-sized,TRBJ2-7,TRBD1